This T cell receptor beta chain was recorded in a study of OX40 agonist ivuxolimab in advanced cancers. The CDR3 is 12 residues long. CDR1 and CDR2 (germline): SGHNT, YENEEA. The germline V and J ends were trimmed by 1 base and 6 bases, with 6 bases remaining between them. The table came from immunoSEQ multiplex PCR; TCRdb's copy has only in-frame clones and leaves some out. The sample yields over 10,000 clones, around 80% seen once. Source: CD4+ or CD8+ T cells sorted from blood, taken in a trial of the OX40 agonist ivuxolimab. The V gene is TRBV11-3, the J gene TRBJ1-1; D gene uncertain. The sequence derives from an adult with an advanced solid tumor such as melanoma, head and neck, liver or kidney cancer. The CDR3 loop is CASSLGESEAFF. The CDR3 DNA follows: TGTGCCAGCAGCTTAGGGGAGTCTGAAGCTTTCTTT.